This T cell receptor (beta chain) derives from a study of beta chain features in type 1 diabetes. Whole-study findings and limits: The influence of HLA type on TCRB rearrangement stayed undetermined. For cells with high TCR expression, cDNA sequencing could yield over-representation.

Every isolated RNA sample was fully reverse transcribed, so sequencing captured expressed TCRB transcripts. The protocol was immunoSEQ multiplex PCR, while the TCRdb copy is restricted to in-frame clones and leaves out a portion. The repertoire has under 950,000 clones, about a sixth of them found once; the top ten carry 0.023%. Worth noting for this clone: Its matching antigen is unknown.

Every donor had blood drawn once into heparin, roughly 120 mL on average. This sequence was found in a woman younger than 30 in good health. The source material was naive CD4+ T cells from blood.

The CDR3 protein is CASSLIPESQGPYGYTF. DNA of the CDR3: TGTGCCAGCAGTCTAATCCCCGAATCACAGGGGCCCTATGGCTACACCTTC. This chain links TRBV28 with TRBJ1-2; 7 bases are shared with TRBD1. The CDR3 runs to 17 residues. The germline CDR1 and CDR2 sequences are MDHEN and SYDVKM. Germline trimming cut 5 bases from V and 4 bases from J; bases unmatched to any gene: 16.